This T cell receptor (beta chain) was sequenced during a study of Ad26.COV2.S vaccination and SARS-CoV-2 variants. For this clone: Its matching antigen is unknown.

The treatment denotes: 15 to 20 received Ad26.COV2.S at low or high dose, single or two shots; roughly five received placebo; per-sample allocation not given. Samples were taken on day 63 after the first vaccine or placebo injection. CDR1 MNHNY and CDR2 SVGAGI come from the germline V gene (reference sequence). The CDR3 covers 13 residues. Trimming took 6 bases from V and 8 from J, leaving 16 bases between them. The repertoire was sequenced with immunoSEQ multiplex PCR; TCRdb's copy has only in-frame clones and lacks some. The profile shows about 350,000 clones, around 90% of them singletons. General study points: Post-vaccination spike-specific CD8+ and CD4+ T cell responses reportedly had substantial breadth.

The rearrangement links TRBV6-6 to TRBJ1-2; D is undetermined. This TCR derives from a person between 18 and 65 years old who received the Ad26.COV2.S COVID-19 vaccine or a placebo. Here the sequenced sample was peripheral blood, taken in a trial of Ad26.COV2.S vaccine versus placebo. In DNA, the CDR3 is TGTGCCAGCAGGAGGGCCGAGACCGCCGGCTACACCTTC. Protein product: CASRRAETAGYTF.